One and the same sample provided the 21 T cell receptor beta chains below, sequenced in a study of blood T cell repertoires in COVID-19 (dated by TCRdb to the early 2020s). Receptor amplification or capture employed the immunoSEQ multiplex PCR assay. The table was pulled from immuneACCESS by TCRdb, which kept in-frame rearrangements only. Such tables lose some clones; where checked, under half of the loss comes from unresolved V genes, and the rest has no known cause. The sample profile shows over 100,000 clones; approximately 90% of them were found once. Clones ranked in the top ten supply 4% to 5.5% of the sample. Sequenced sample: peripheral blood. These receptors were collected from a woman between 50 and 59 years old with COVID-19, enrolled during active disease.

There are a few counts of this clone. The rearrangement uses TRBV11-2 and TRBJ1-2; 7 bases agree with TRBD1. Germline V gene sequence: CDR1 SGHAT, CDR2 FQNNGV. V dropped 5 bases and J dropped 5; count of bases not matched to a gene: 5. The CDR3 is made up of 13 amino acids. CDR3: CASSPTGPYGYTF. The CDR3 DNA sequence: TGTGCCAGCAGCCCGACAGGGCCTTATGGCTACACCTTC.

The chain employs TRBV28 and TRBJ2-3; 12 bases match TRBD2. CDR1 is MDHEN and CDR2 is SYDVKM in the germline V gene. CDR3 length: 19 amino acids. Trimming removed 6 bases from V and 3 bases from J; junction bases left unmatched: 16. The CDR3 sequence is CASSPIGLAGGPWTDTQYF. The CDR3 bases are TGTGCCAGCAGCCCTATAGGTCTAGCGGGGGGGCCCTGGACAGATACGCAGTATTTT.

The chain carries TRBV6-5 and TRBJ1-2, with 9 bases identical to TRBD1. Trimming took 4 bases from V and 2 from J; bases not matched to a gene: 5. In germline, CDR1 is MNHEY, CDR2 SVGAGI. CDR3 size: 15 residues. CDR3 nucleotide sequence: TGTGCCAGCAGTTTGGGACAGGGAGGGAACTATGGCTACACCTTC. This translates into CASSLGQGGNYGYTF.

This chain uses TRBV5-5 with TRBJ2-3, with 7 bases that match TRBD2. CDR1 SGHKS and CDR2 YYEKEE come from the germline V gene (reference sequence). The V segment lost 4 bases and the J segment 0 bases; nucleotides outside the gene matches: 11. The CDR3 spans 17 residues. CDR3 DNA: TGTGCCAGCAGCCACATGACCGGGACTACTAGCACAGATACGCAGTATTTT. Its protein product is CASSHMTGTTSTDTQYF.

The chain recombines TRBV6-4 with TRBJ2-1, with TRBD1 identical over 7 bases. CDR3 length equals 13 residues. Per the germline V gene, CDR1 is MRHNA and CDR2 is SNTAGT. The V gene end was trimmed by 1 base and the J gene end by 15 bases; junction bases not matched to a gene: 9. The CDR3 loop reads CASSDFSRDSLFF. As DNA, the CDR3 is TGTGCCAGCAGTGACTTCAGCCGGGACAGCCTGTTCTTC.

V and J are TRBV19 and TRBJ1-1; D gene ambiguous. Trimming removed 4 bases at V and 0 bases at J, with 9 bases between. CDR3 length: 14 residues. Germline assignment: CDR1 LNHDA and CDR2 SQIVND (reference sequence). The DNA for the CDR3 is TGTGCCAGTAGTAGCCTAAGCATGAACACTGAAGCTTTCTTT. This codes for CASSSLSMNTEAFF.

The chain joins TRBV19 to TRBJ2-4; 10 bases are a match to TRBD1. Germline V CDR1 and CDR2: LNHDA, SQIVND (reference sequence). This CDR3 is built from 13 residues. V lost 6 bases to trimming and J lost 9 bases; unmatched junction nucleotides: 5. CDR3 sequence: CASRPGQGFIQYF. The CDR3 DNA is TGTGCCAGTAGGCCGGGACAGGGGTTCATTCAGTACTTC.

The chain carries TRBV7-9 and TRBJ1-6; 7 bases match TRBD1. The length of the CDR3 is 15 residues. V shed 5 bases and J 8 bases; nucleotides not matched to a gene: 9. Germline loops: CDR1 SEHNR, CDR2 FQNEAQ (reference sequence). The CDR3 DNA reads TGTGCCAGCAGCACCAGACAGGGCCGGGATTCACCCCTCCACTTT. Translated, it gives CASSTRQGRDSPLHF.

A few counts support this clone. This chain's CDR3 is CASSPMTELAKNIQYF. Written as DNA, the CDR3 is TGTGCCAGCAGCCCGATGACAGAACTAGCCAAAAACATTCAGTACTTC. The rearrangement joins TRBV5-8 to TRBJ2-4, with D possibly TRBD1 on 5 matching bases. Germline V gives CDR1 SGHTS, CDR2 YDEGEE. The germline V and J ends were trimmed by 4 bases and 0 bases, with 14 bases remaining between them. The CDR3 length is 16 residues. Looking up the rest from reference TRBV5-8 and TRBJ2-4 gives the full variable domain: EAGVTQSPTHLIKTRGQQATLRCSPISGHTSVYWYQQALGLGLQFLLWYDEGEERNRGNFPPRFSGRQFPNYSSELNVNALELEDSALYLCASSPMTELAKNIQYFGAGTRLSVL.

The chain is built from TRBV5-6 and TRBJ1-2, with 7 bases matching TRBD1. The CDR3 has 12 residues. With 4 bases clipped from V and 8 bases from J, the junction kept 5 bases outside the gene matches. Germline CDR1 SGHDT, CDR2 YYEEEE. The CDR3, as DNA: TGTGCCAGCAGCCGGGACAGCCGAGGCTACACCTTC. Protein product: CASSRDSRGYTF.

J is TRBJ1-5 and V is TRBV15; TRBD1 might be the D (6 bases). V lost 1 base to trimming and J lost 1 base, with 14 bases between them. Germline CDR1 and CDR2: LNHNV and YYDKDF (reference sequence). The CDR3 is made up of 17 amino acids. DNA of the CDR3: TGTGCCACCAGCAGAGCTTTGCGGACAGTAAGCAATCAGCCCCAGCATTTT. Its translation is CATSRALRTVSNQPQHF.

The chain uses TRBV30 and TRBJ2-5; 10 positions agree with TRBD2. CDR3 length: 19 residues. With 5 bases clipped from V and 5 bases from J, the junction kept 23 bases outside the gene matches. The germline gives CDR1 GTSNPN, CDR2 SVGIG (reference sequence). The CDR3 DNA follows: TGTGCCTGGGGTAACAACTTAGCGGGGGGAGGCCCTATAGGGGAGACCCAGTACTTC. The encoded protein is CAWGNNLAGGGPIGETQYF.

This clone was picked up one time. A junction end diverges from the germline sequence, so it may reflect a read error. The rearrangement links TRBV7-9 to TRBJ2-5; 7 positions match TRBD2. The CDR3 totals 14 residues. Germline V gene data show CDR1 as SEHNR and CDR2 as FQNEAQ (reference sequence). CDR3 loop: CASSPDPGRETQHF. For the CDR3, the DNA is TGTGCCAGCAGCCCCGACCCGGGGCGGGAGACCCAGCACTTC.

The chain has TRBV7-8 and TRBJ1-1, with D perhaps matching TRBD1 (6 bases). V was trimmed by 6 bases and J by 0 bases, leaving 11 bases between them. CDR3 length: 14 amino acids. Germline CDR1 and CDR2: SGHVS and FQNEAQ. CDR3 DNA: TGTGCCAGCAGTCAGAGGGACATGAACACTGAAGCTTTCTTT. Its protein product is CASSQRDMNTEAFF. The entire variable domain, with the rest obtained from reference TRBV7-8 and TRBJ1-1, is as follows: GAGVSQSPRYKVAKRGQDVALRCDPISGHVSLFWYQQALGQGPEFLTYFQNEAQLDKSGLPSDRFFAERPEGSVSTLKIQRTQQEDSAVYLCASSQRDMNTEAFFGQGTRLTVV.

The V gene is TRBV27, the J gene TRBJ2-1, with a tentative D call TRBD1 (5 bases). The germline gives CDR1 MNHEY, CDR2 SMNVEV (reference sequence). Trimming stripped 2 bases from V and 0 bases from J, with 11 bases between. This CDR3 has 16 residues. In DNA form, the CDR3 reads TGTGCCAGCAGTTTAGGTTCTAGGGGCTCCTACAATGAGCAGTTCTTC. Translating gives CASSLGSRGSYNEQFF.

J is TRBJ1-1 and V is TRBV5-1; maybe TRBD1 (6 bases). The CDR3 totals 15 residues. Germline V gene lookup returns CDR1 SGHRS and CDR2 YFSETQ. With 0 bases removed from V and 2 bases from J, the gap between germline ends came to 11 bases. CDR3 in DNA: TGCGCCAGCAGCTTGGTGGGGGCCCCAAACACTGAAGCTTTCTTT. It codes for CASSLVGAPNTEAFF.

This rearrangement joins TRBV21-1 to TRBJ1-3; the DNA was not compared with TRBD1, the D call given in the table. TRBV21-1 is a pseudogene segment. CDR3 length equals 16 residues. In DNA, the CDR3 is TGTGCCAGCAGCAAAGGGGCACCAAGCTCTGGAAACACCATATATTTT. Its translation is CASSKGAPSSGNTIYF.

The chain links TRBV12-5 to TRBJ1-2, with D unclear. V dropped 2 bases and J dropped 5 bases, with 15 bases sitting between them. CDR3 length: 15 amino acids. Germline V gene sequence: CDR1 LGHNT, CDR2 FRNRAP. CDR3 protein: CASGLYREVRYGYTF. Written as DNA, the CDR3 is TGTGCTAGTGGTTTGTATCGGGAAGTTCGATATGGCTACACCTTC. The full variable domain, rest sourced from reference TRBV12-5 and TRBJ1-2, is DARVTQTPRHKVTEMGQEVTMRCQPILGHNTVFWYRQTMMQGLELLAYFRNRAPLDDSGMPKDRFSAEMPDATLATLKIQPSEPRDSAVYFCASGLYREVRYGYTFGSGTRLTVV.

This clone was found once. The chain is built from TRBV12-3 or TRBV12-4 and TRBJ1-5, with D possibly matching TRBD1 (5 bases). CDR3 length: 13 residues. The V end was cut by 6 bases, the J end by 3 bases, with 9 bases between. The CDR3 region has the DNA TGTGCCAGCAGCTCAGGGTCCAATCAGCCCCAGCATTTT. It is translated as CASSSGSNQPQHF.

The genes are TRBV5-6 and TRBJ2-3, with 10 nucleotides matching TRBD2. Trimming cost V 4 bases and J 1 base; bases outside gene matches: 9. From germline, CDR1 is SGHDT and CDR2 YYEEEE. This CDR3 comprises 17 residues. The CDR3 nucleotides read TGTGCCAGCAGCGAACTTGCTAGCGGGGGCCGCACAGATACGCAGTATTTT. Encoded protein: CASSELASGGRTDTQYF.

The chain combines TRBV6-1 with TRBJ1-3; D gene unclear. This CDR3 spans 17 amino acids. Per the germline V gene, CDR1 is MNHNS and CDR2 is SASEGT. V was shortened by 1 base and J by 0 bases, with 13 bases between the two germline ends. Here the CDR3 reads CASSEVIRISSGNTIYF. DNA of the CDR3: TGTGCCAGCAGTGAAGTCATCAGGATAAGCTCTGGAAACACCATATATTTT.